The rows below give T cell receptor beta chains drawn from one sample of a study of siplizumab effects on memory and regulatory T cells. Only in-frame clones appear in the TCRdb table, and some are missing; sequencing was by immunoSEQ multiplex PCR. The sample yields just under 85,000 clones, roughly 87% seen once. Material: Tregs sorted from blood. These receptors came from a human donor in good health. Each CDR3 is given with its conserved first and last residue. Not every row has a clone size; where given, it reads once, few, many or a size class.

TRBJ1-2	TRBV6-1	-	CASSDGWDLVYTF
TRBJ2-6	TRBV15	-	CATSWTGAVSGANVLTF
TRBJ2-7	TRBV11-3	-	CASSLEVGYEQYF
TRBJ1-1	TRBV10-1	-	CASSESGQGLTEAFF
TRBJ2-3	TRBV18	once	CASSPLPGPLTDTQYF
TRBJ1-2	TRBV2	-	CASKGLRYGYTF
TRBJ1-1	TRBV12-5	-	CASGTGQLEAFF
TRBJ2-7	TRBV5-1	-	CASSQGDSYEQYF
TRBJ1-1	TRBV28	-	CASSYAGTASNTEAFF
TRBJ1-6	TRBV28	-	CASSQDRGNNSPLHF
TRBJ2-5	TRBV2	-	CASSPHFSGTSDVGETQYF
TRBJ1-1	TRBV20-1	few	CSASQNRWAFF
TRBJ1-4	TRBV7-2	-	CASSLNAPVGEKLFF
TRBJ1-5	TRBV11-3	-	CASSFGDRGSNQPQHF
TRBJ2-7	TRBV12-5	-	CASGLVLLGGGKREQYF
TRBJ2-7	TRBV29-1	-	CSVESQGRSMTHEQYF
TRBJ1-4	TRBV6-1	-	CASRTGLNNEKLFF
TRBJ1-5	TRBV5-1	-	CASSFGPQWSNQPQHF
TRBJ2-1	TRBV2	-	CASTGGASYNEQFF
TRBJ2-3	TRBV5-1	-	CASSLGWGGLTDTQYF
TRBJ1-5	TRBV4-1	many	CASSQGKGQPQHF
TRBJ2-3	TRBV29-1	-	CSVGEGDTQYF
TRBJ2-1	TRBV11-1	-	CASSSITGTRSEQFF
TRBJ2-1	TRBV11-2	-	CASSFGVGRNEQFF
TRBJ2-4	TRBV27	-	CASSKPGLAVKNIQYF
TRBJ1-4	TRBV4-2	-	CASSQEGATNEKLFF
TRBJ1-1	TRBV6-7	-	CASSYPRPDGHLNTEAFF
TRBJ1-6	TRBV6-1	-	CASSFGQATNSPLHF
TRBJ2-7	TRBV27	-	CASSLLRGYEQYF
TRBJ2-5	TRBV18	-	CASSHGLAGLETQYF
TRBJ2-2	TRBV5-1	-	CASSLVSRELFF
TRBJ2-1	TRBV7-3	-	CASSLLGQGRNVGSYNEQFF
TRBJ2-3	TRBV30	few	CALIAGANTDTQYF
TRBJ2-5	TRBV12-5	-	CASGSRSSGDSQETQYF